This T cell receptor (beta chain) was documented in a study of T cells after yellow fever vaccination. Turning to the study itself: Fractions with few cells were prepared using SMART-Seq v4 Ultra Low Input.

Whole-study findings and limits: Re-detected after boosting: most primary clones, 96% of CD4 and 80% to 90% of CD8. Clonotype sharing between CD4 and CD8 compartments was small.

UMIs were added to TCR cDNA along with a universal primer site when it was made by 5'RACE template switching. In TCRdb, the 5' RACE reads were re-called with MiXCR into one record per CDR3 protein. The sample consists of 400,000 or so distinct CDR3 sequences, more than 9% of them appearing once. This clonotype was counted between two and nine times. Its target is unknown. Germline V gene sequence: CDR1 DFQATT, CDR2 SNEGSKA (reference sequence). The CDR3 spans 14 residues. V was trimmed by 0 bases and J by 6 bases, leaving 15 bases between them. This TCR was recovered from a young man who received the YFV17D yellow fever vaccine. The V and J genes are TRBV20-1 and TRBJ2-7; the D is unclear. The sample in question was PBMCs, obtained on the day of the first yellow fever vaccination. CDR3 residues: CSARENRGQGEQYF. In nucleotides, the CDR3 is TGCAGTGCTAGAGAAAACCGAGGTCAAGGCGAGCAGTACTTC.